This T cell receptor beta chain was observed in a study of CD8 T cells in ankylosing spondylitis. As the method for making TCR beta libraries, quantitative 5'-RACE with molecular barcodes was used. A single record per CDR3 protein comes from TCRdb applying MiXCR to the 5' RACE reads. The profile shows under 250,000 distinct CDR3 sequences, 30% to 35% of them singletons. General study points: The authors reported significant enrichment of disease-linked clones in matched ankylosing spondylitis synovial fluid. Clones linked to the disease showed a CD8+ phenotype. They occurred at relatively low frequencies in peripheral blood. About 8 highly homologous variants formed a TCR beta motif that appeared characteristic of ankylosing spondylitis blood.

As regards this clonotype: Its target is not known.

Sequenced: blood, either unsorted or a sorted T cell fraction (not recorded which). The source is a male donor with ankylosing spondylitis or in good health (not recorded which).

CDR3 residues: CASSSPRTGYEQYF. The CDR3 DNA reads TGTGCCAGCAGTTCGCCTCGGACAGGGTACGAGCAGTACTTC. The chain uses TRBV6-5 and TRBJ2-7; TRBD1 matches 8 bases. Losses at the gene ends were 4 bases for V and 4 bases for J; bases not matched to a gene: 6. Germline CDR1 reads MNHEY; CDR2 reads SVGAGI. The CDR3 is 14 residues long.